The entry that follows covers one T cell receptor (beta chain) sequence. The antigen remains unidentified. Time point given: baseline pretreatment blood. Treatment described: 15 Gy SBRT to primary tumor, nephrectomy 4 weeks later. Radiation-treated patients gave blood at baseline, week 2 and week 4. The record originates from a study of radiation and T cells in renal cell carcinoma. As for the study in general: Nephrectomy followed 15 Gy stereotactic body radiation by 4 weeks. Study-wide findings and caveats: Top tumor clonotypes rose in blood 2 weeks post-radiation, then contracted.

Generated by immunoSEQ multiplex PCR, the TCRdb table keeps only in-frame clones and is missing some. The sample lists about 130,000 clones; 70% to 90% were seen once. The CDR3 totals 14 residues. V lost 2 bases and J 7 bases, leaving 12 bases between the germline ends. Germline CDR1 LGHNA, CDR2 YNFKEQ. Material: blood, obtained from a patient whose treatment included radiotherapy and nephrectomy. The source is a woman between 50 and 59 years old with renal cell carcinoma. This sequence joins TRBV4-2 and TRBJ1-5; maybe TRBD1 (6 bases). The CDR3 nucleotides are TGTGCCAGCAGCCAATTCAGGGGAAACCAGCCCCAGCATTTT. Its translation: CASSQFRGNQPQHF.